This T cell receptor beta chain originates from a study of blood T cell repertoires in COVID-19. Overall study context: Sites across the United States, Italy and Spain contributed samples from acute and convalescent COVID-19. Sources were T cells, B-cell-depleted T cells, or PBMCs; the material itself was cDNA or gDNA.

With 0 bases removed from V and 7 bases from J, the gap between germline ends came to 12 bases. From germline, CDR1 is KGHSH and CDR2 LQKENI. The CDR3 extends over 14 amino acids. In the study's own analysis: Estimates of nucleated cell counts were drawn from the amplification of reference gene primers. Only in-frame clones appear in the TCRdb table, and some are missing; sequencing was by immunoSEQ multiplex PCR. Clonal size and the V and J genes are those of that table, whereas D and trimming came from the DNA. The repertoire has 150,000 to 200,000 clones, approximately 83% of them found once; the top ten carry about 2.7%.

Input material: peripheral blood. The chain carries TRBV18 and TRBJ1-2; D is ambiguous. The TCR sequence derives from a human donor with acute or convalescent COVID-19. The donor label of this sample is uncertain. The CDR3: CASSPPITAGGYTF. The CDR3 DNA reads TGTGCCAGCTCACCACCCATCACAGCGGGTGGCTACACCTTC.